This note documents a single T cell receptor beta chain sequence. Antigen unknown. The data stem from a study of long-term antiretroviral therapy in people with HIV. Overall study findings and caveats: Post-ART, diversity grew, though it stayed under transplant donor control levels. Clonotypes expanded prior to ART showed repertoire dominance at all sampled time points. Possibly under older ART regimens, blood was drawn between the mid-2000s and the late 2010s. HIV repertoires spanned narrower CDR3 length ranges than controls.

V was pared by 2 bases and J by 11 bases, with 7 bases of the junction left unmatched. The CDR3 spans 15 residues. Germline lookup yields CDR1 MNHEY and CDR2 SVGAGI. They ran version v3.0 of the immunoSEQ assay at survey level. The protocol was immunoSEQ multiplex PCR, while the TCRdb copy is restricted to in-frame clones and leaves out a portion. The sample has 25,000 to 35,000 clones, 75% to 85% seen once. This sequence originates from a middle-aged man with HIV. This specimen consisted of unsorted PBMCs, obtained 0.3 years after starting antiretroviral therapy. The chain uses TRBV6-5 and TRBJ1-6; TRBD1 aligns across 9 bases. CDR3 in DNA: TGTGCCAGCAGTTACCCACAGGGGGCAGGCGCACCCCTCCACTTT. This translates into CASSYPQGAGAPLHF.